This T cell receptor (beta chain) was profiled in a study of identical twins. Whole-study results and caveats: Clonotypes of the beta chain that were abundant in cord blood carried fewer insertions (memory repertoires showed none).

Germline V gives CDR1 KGHSH, CDR2 LQKENI. There are 14 residues in the CDR3. The V end lost 2 bases, the J end lost 8 bases, and 10 bases lay between the germline ends. Through template switching, a universal primer site was introduced, and the cDNA contained unique molecular identifiers. TCRdb passed the 5' RACE reads through MiXCR, listing each CDR3 protein once. The repertoire consists of hundreds of thousands of distinct CDR3 sequences, with 15% to 20% occurring once and the leading ten covering around 13%. With regard to this clonotype: Its specificity is unknown.

These same records also appear under a second study, on T cells expressing NK-cell markers. As reported in that work: Source material for TCR beta repertoires consisted of sorted CD3+CD56+NKG2C+, CD3+CD56+NKG2C- and CD3+CD56-NKG2C+ T cells.

The receptor's source is a woman aged 18-35 years in good health. The chain links TRBV18 to TRBJ1-6, with a possible D match to TRBD1 (5 bases). Sequencing input: PBMCs. Here the CDR3 DNA reads TGTGCCAGCTCACCAGGGGGGGTGGATTCACCCCTCCACTTT. It yields the protein CASSPGGVDSPLHF.